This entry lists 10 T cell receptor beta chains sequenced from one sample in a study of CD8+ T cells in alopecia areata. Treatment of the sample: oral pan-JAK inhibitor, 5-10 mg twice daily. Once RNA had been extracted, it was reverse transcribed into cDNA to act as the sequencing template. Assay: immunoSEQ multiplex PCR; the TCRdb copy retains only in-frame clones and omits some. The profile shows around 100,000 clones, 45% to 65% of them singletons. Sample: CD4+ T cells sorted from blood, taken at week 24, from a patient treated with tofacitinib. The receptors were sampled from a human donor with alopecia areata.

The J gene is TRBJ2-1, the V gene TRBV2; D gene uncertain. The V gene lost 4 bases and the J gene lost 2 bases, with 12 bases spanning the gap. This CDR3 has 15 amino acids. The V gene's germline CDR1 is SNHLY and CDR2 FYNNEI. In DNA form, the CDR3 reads TGTGCCAGCAGTGTCGCCGAGGTTCCCTACAATGAGCAGTTCTTC. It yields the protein CASSVAEVPYNEQFF.

The CDR3 spells CSVRRNYGYTF. In nucleotides, the CDR3 is TGCAGCGTACGGCGGAACTATGGCTACACCTTC. V usage is TRBV29-1 and J usage is TRBJ1-2; no reliable D call. The germline V gene has CDR1 SQVTM and CDR2 ANQGSEA. The ends were cut back, 6 bases at V and 2 bases at J, with 7 bases in the middle. This CDR3 has 11 amino acids. The variable domain in full, with the rest retrieved from reference TRBV29-1 and TRBJ1-2, is SAVISQKPSRDICQRGTSLTIQCQVDSQVTMMFWYRQQPGQSLTLIATANQGSEATYESGFVIDKFPISRPNLTFSTLTVSNMSPEDSSIYLCSVRRNYGYTFGSGTRLTVV.

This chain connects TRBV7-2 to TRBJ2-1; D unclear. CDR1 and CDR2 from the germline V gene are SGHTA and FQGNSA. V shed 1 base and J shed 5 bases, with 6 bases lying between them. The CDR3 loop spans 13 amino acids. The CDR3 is CASSLDSDNEQFF. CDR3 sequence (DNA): TGTGCCAGCAGCTTAGACAGCGACAATGAGCAGTTCTTC.

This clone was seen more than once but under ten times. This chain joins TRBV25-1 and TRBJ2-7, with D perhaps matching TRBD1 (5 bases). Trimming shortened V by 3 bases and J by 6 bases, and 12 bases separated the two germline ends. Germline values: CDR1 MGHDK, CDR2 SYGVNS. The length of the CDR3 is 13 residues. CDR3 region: CASSEQGIGEQYF. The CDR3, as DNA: TGTGCCAGCAGTGAGCAGGGTATAGGCGAGCAGTACTTC.

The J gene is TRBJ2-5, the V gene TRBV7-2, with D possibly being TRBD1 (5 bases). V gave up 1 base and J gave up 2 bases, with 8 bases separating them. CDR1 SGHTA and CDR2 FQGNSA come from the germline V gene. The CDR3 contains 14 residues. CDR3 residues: CASSLGAGQETQYF. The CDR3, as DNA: TGTGCCAGCAGCTTAGGGGCAGGGCAAGAGACCCAGTACTTC. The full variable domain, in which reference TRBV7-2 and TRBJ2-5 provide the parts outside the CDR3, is GAGVSQSPSNKVTEKGKDVELRCDPISGHTALYWYRQSLGQGLEFLIYFQGNSAPDKSGLPSDRFSAERTGGSVSTLTIQRTQQEDSAVYLCASSLGAGQETQYFGPGTRLLVL.

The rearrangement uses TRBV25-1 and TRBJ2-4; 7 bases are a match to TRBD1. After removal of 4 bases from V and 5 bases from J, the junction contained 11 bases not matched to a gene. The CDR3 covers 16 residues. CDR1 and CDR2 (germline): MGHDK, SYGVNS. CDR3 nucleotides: TGTGCCAGCAGTGCTCCACAGGGGTCGCCAGAAAACATTCAGTACTTC. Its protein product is CASSAPQGSPENIQYF.

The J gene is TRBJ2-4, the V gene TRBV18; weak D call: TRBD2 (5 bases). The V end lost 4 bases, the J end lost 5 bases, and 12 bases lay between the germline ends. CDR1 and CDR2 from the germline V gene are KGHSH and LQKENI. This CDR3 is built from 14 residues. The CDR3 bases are TGTGCCAGCTCACTAGACCTGCGGGAAAACATTCAGTACTTC. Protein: CASSLDLRENIQYF.

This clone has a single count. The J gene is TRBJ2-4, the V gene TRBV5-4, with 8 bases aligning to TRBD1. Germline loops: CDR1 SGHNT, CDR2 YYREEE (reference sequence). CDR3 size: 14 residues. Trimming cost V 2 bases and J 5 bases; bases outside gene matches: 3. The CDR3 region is CASSFGTGQNIQYF. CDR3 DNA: TGTGCCAGCAGCTTCGGGACAGGCCAAAACATTCAGTACTTC.

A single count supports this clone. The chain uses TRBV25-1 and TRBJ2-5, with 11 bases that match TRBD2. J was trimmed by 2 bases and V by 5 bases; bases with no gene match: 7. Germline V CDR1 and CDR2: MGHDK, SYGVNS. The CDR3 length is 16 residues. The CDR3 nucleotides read TGTGCCAGCAGTTCTCCGGGACTAGCGGCACAAGAGACCCAGTACTTC. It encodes CASSSPGLAAQETQYF.

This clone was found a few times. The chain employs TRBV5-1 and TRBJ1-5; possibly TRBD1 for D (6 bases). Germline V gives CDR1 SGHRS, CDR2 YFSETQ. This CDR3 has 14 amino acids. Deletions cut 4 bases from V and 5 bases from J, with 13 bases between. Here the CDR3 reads CASSPWEGDQPQHF. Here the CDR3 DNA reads TGCGCCAGCAGCCCTTGGGAGGGGGATCAGCCCCAGCATTTT.